This TCR beta chain was captured in a study of blood T cell repertoires in COVID-19. Sequenced by immunoSEQ multiplex PCR; TCRdb stores in-frame clones only, minus some. Seen here are some 250,000 clones, 88% observed once, and the top ten hold 0.65% to 0.9%. The sequencing input was peripheral blood. This sequence originates from a woman aged 25-40 years with acute or convalescent COVID-19.

CDR3 region: CASSLGWGPNQPQHF. CDR3 DNA sequence: TGTGCCAGCAGCTTAGGTTGGGGGCCCAATCAGCCCCAGCATTTT. The chain recombines TRBV11-2 with TRBJ1-5, with D possibly being TRBD1 (6 bases). This CDR3 region has 15 residues. The ends were cut back, 1 base at V and 3 bases at J, with 10 bases in the middle. Looked up from germline, CDR1 is SGHAT and CDR2 is FQNNGV.